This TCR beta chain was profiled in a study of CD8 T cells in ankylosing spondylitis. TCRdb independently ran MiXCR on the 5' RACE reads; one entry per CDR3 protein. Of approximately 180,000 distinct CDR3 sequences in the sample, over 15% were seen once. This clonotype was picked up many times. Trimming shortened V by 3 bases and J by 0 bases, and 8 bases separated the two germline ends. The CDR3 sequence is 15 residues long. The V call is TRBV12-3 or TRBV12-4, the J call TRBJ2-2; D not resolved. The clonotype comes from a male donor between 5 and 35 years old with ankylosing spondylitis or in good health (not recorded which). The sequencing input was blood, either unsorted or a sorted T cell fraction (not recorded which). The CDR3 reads CASSFGRTNTGELFF. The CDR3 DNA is TGTGCCAGCAGTTTTGGCAGGACGAACACCGGGGAGCTGTTTTTT.